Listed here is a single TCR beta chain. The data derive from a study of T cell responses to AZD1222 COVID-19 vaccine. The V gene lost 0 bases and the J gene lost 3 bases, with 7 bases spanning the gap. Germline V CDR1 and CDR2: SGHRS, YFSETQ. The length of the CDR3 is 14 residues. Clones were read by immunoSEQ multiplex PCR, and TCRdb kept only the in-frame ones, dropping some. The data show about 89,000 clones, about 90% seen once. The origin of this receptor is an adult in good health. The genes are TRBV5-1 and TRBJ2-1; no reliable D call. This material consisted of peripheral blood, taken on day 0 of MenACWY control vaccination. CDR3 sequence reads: CASSLGLLYNEQFF. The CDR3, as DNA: TGCGCCAGCAGCTTGGGACTGCTCTACAATGAGCAGTTCTTC.